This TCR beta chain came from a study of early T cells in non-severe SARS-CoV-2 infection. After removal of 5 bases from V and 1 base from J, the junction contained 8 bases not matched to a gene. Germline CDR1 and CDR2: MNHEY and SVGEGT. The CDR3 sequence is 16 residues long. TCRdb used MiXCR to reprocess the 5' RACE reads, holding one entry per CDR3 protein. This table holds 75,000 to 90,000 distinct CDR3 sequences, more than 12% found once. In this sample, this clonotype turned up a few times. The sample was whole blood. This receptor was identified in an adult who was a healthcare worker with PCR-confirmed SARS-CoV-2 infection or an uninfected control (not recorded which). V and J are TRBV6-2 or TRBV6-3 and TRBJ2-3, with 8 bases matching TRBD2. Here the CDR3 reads CASSQVRAGGTDTQYF. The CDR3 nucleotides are TGTGCCAGCAGTCAGGTCAGAGCGGGAGGCACAGATACGCAGTATTTT.